This TCR beta chain was sequenced during a study of blood T cell repertoires in COVID-19. TCRdb keeps only in-frame clones here, not all; method: immunoSEQ multiplex PCR. Of approximately 400,000 clones in the sample, 70% to 85% were seen once. The germline gives CDR1 SGHRS, CDR2 YFSETQ. There are 13 residues in the CDR3. V dropped 0 bases and J dropped 3 bases, with 7 bases sitting between them. The sequenced sample consisted of peripheral blood. This receptor was identified in a human donor with acute or convalescent COVID-19. The donor label of this sample is uncertain. The chain couples TRBV5-1 to TRBJ2-7, with D perhaps TRBD2 (6 bases). CDR3 amino acids: CASSLETSYEQYF. The CDR3 DNA follows: TGCGCCAGCAGCTTGGAGACTAGCTACGAGCAGTACTTC.